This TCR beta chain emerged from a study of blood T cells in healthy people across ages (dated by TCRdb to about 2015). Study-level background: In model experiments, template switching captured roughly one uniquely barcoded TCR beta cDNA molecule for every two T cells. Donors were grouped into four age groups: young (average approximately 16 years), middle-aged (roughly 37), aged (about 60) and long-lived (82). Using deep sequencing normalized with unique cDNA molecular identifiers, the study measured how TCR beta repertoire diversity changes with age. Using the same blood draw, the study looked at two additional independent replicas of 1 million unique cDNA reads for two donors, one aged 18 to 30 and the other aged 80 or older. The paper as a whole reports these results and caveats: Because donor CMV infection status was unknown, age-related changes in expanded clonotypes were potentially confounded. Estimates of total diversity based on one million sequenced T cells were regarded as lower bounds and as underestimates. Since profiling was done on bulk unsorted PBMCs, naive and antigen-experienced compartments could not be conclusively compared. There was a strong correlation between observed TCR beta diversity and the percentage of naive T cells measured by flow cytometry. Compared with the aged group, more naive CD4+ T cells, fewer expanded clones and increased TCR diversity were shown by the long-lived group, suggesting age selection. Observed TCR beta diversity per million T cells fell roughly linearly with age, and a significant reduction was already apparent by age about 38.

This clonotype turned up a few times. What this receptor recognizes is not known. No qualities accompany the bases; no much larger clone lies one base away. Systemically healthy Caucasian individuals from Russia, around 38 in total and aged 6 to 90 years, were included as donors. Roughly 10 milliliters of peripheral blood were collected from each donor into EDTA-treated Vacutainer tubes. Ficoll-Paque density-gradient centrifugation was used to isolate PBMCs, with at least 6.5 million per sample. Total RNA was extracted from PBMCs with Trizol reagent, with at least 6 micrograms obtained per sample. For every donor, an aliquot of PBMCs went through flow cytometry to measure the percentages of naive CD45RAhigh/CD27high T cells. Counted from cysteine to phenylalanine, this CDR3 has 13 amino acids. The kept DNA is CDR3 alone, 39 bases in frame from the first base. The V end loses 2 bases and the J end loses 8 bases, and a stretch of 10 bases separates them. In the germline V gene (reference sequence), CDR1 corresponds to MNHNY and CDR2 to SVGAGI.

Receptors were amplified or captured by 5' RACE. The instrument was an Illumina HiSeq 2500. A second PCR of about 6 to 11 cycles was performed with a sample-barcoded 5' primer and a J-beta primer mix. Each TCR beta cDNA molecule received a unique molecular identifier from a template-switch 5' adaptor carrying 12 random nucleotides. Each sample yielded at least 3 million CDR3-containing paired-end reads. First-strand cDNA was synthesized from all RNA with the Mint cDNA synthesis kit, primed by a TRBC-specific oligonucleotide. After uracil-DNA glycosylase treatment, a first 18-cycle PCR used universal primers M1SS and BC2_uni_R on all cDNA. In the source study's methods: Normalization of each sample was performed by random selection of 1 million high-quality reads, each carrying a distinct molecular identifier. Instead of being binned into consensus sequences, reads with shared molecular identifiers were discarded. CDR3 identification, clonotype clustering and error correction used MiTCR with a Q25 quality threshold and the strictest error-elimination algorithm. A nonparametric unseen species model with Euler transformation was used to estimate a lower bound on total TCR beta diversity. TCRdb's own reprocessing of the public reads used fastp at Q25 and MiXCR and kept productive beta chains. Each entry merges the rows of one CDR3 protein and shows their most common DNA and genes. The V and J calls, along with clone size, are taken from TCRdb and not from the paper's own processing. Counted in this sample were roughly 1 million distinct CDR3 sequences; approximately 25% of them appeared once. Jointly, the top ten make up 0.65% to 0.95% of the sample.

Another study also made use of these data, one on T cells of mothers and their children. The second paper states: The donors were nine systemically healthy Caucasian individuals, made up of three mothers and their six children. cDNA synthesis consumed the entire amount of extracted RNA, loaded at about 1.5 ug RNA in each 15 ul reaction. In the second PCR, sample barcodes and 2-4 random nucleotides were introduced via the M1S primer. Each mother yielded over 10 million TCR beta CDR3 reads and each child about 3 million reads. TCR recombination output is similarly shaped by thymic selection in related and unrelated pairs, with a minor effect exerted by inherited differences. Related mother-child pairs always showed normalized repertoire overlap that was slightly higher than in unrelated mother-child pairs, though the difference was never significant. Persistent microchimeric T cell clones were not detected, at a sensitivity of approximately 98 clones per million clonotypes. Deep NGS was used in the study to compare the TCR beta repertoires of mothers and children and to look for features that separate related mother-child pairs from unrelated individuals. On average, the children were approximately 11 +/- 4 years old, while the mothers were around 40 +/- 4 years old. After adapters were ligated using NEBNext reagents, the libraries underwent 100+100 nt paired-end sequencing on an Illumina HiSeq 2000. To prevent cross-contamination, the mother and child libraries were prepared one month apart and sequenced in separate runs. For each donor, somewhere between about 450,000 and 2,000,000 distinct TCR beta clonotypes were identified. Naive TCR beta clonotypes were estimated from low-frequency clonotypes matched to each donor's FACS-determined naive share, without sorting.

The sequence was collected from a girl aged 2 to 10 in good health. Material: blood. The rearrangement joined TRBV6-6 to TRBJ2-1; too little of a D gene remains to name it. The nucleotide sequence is TGTGCCAGCAGTTACCTTGGAAACGATGAGCAGTTCTTC. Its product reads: CASSYLGNDEQFF.